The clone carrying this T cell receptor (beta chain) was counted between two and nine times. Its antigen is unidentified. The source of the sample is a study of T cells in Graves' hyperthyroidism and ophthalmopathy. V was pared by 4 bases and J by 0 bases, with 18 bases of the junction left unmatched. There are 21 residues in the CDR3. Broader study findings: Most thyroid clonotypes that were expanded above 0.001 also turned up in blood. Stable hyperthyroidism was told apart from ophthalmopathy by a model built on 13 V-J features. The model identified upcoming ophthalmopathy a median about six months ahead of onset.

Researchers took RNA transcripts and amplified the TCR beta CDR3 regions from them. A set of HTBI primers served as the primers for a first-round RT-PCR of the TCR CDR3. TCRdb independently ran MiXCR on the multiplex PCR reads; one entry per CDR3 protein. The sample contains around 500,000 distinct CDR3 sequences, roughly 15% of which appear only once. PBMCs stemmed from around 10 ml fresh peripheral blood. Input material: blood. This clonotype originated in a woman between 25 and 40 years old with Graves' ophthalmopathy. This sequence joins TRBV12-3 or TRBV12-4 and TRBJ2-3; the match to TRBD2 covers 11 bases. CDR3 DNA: TGTGCCAGCAGTTCCCAGCTTCCGCGACTAGCGGGAAAATCTAGCACAGATACGCAGTATTTT. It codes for CASSSQLPRLAGKSSTDTQYF.